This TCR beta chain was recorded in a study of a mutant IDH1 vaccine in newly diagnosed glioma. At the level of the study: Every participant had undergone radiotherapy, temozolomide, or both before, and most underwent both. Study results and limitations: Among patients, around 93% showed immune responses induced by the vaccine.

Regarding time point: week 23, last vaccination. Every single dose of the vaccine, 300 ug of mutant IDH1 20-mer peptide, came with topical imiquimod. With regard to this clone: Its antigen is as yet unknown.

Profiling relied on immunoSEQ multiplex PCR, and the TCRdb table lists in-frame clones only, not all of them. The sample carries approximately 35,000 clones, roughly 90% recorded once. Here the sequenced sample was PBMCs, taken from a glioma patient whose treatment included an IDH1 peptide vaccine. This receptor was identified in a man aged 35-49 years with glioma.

CDR3 nucleotide sequence: TGCGCCAGCAGCAAGGACAGCTCCTACAATGAGCAGTTCTTC. Its translation is CASSKDSSYNEQFF. The J gene is TRBJ2-1, the V gene TRBV5-1, with D perhaps TRBD1 (6 bases). There are 14 residues in the CDR3. CDR1 SGHRS and CDR2 YFSETQ come from the germline V gene. V was shortened by 4 bases and J by 0 bases, with 8 bases between the two germline ends.